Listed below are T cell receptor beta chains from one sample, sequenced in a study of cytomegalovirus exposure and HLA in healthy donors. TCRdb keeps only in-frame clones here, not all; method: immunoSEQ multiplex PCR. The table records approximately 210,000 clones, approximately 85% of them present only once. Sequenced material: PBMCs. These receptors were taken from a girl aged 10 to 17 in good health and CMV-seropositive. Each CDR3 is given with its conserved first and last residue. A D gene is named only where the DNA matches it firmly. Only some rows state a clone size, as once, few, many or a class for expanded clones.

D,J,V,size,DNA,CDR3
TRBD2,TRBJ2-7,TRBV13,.,TGTGCCAGCAGCTTACAAGCGGGGAACTACGAGCAGTACTTC,CASSLQAGNYEQYF
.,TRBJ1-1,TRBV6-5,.,TGTGCCAGCCTGGCTGGGAACACTGAAGCTTTCTTT,CASLAGNTEAFF
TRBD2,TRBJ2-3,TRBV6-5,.,TGTGCCAGCAGTCCCGGCCTAGCGGAAACAGATACGCAGTATTTT,CASSPGLAETDTQYF
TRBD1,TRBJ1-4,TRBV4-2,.,TGTGCCAGCAGCCTAGGGGGCGCGAATGAAAAACTGTTTTTT,CASSLGGANEKLFF
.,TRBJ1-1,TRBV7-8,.,TGTGCCAGCGTCGAGGGAAACCCAGTGGGTGAAGCTTTCTTT,CASVEGNPVGEAFF
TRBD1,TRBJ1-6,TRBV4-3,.,TGCGCCAGCAGCCAAGAGATCGGACAGGGGGCTTCACCCCTCCACTTT,CASSQEIGQGASPLHF
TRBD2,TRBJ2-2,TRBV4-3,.,TGCGCCAGCAGCCAATTAGCGGGGGTCGTGGGTGGCGGGGAGCTGTTTTTT,CASSQLAGVVGGGELFF
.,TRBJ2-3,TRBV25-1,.,TGTGCCAGCAGTGAATACGCGCGGGGCTCCACAGATACGCAGTATTTT,CASSEYARGSTDTQYF
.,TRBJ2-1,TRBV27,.,TGTGCCGGCAGTGTTACGGGTCAATTCAATGAGCAGTTCTTC,CAGSVTGQFNEQFF
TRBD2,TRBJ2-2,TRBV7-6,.,TGTGCCAGCAGCTCAATTCGATCCGGGACTAGCGGCCCCCGGGAGCTGTTTTTT,CASSSIRSGTSGPRELFF
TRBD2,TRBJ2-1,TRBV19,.,TGTGCCAGTGCCCCGGGACTAGCCCACAATGAGCAGTTCTTC,CASAPGLAHNEQFF
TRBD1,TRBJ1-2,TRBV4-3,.,TGCGCCAGCAGCCAAGATTTGGCAGGGGGCCCTTCCTATGGCTACACCTTC,CASSQDLAGGPSYGYTF
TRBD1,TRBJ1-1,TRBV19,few,TGTGCCAGTAGTTCATTAGACAGGGGGCTGGTTGGCACTGAAGCTTTCTTT,CASSSLDRGLVGTEAFF
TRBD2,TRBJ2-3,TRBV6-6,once,TGTGCCATCCGGAGCGGGGGGCGTGCAGATACGCAGTATTTT,CAIRSGGRADTQYF
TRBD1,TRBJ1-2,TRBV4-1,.,TGCGCCAGCAGCCCCATGGGACAGTTCTATGGCTACACCTTC,CASSPMGQFYGYTF
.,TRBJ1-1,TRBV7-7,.,TGTGCCAGCAGCTCCCAGATGAACACTGAAGCTTTCTTT,CASSSQMNTEAFF
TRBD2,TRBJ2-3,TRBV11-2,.,TGTGCCAGCAGCTGGATAGCGGGGGGGCCTGCAGATACGCAGTATTTT,CASSWIAGGPADTQYF
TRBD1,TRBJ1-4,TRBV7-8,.,TGTGCCAGCAGCTTAGCCGGGACAGGGAGGGGAAAACTGTTTTTT,CASSLAGTGRGKLFF
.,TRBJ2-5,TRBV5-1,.,TGCGCCAGCAGCTGGGGGCCGGGTGGAGCGCTCCAAGAGACCCAGTACTTC,CASSWGPGGALQETQYF
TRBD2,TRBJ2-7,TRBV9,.,TGTGCCAGCAGCGTAGGGGTTAGCGGGGGGCCCTACGAGCAGTACTTC,CASSVGVSGGPYEQYF
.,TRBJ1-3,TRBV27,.,TGTGCCAGCAGTCCCGACGGGAACTCTGGAAACACCATATATTTT,CASSPDGNSGNTIYF
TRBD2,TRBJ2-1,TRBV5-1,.,TGCGCCAGCAGCTTCCATTGGCAGCGGGGGGACAATGAGCAGTTCTTC,CASSFHWQRGDNEQFF
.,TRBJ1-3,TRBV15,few,TGTGCCACCAGCACCGGGGGGACGGGAAACACCATATATTTT,CATSTGGTGNTIYF
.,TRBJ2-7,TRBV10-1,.,TGCGCCAGCAGTGTGGGCCAGGACTACGAGCAGTACTTC,CASSVGQDYEQYF
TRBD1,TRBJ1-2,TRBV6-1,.,TGTGCCAGCAATTTATCGGGACAGGGACTCTATGGCTACACCTTC,CASNLSGQGLYGYTF
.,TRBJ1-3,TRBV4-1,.,TGCGCCAGCAGCCAAGAAGGAAGGGCAGGGCACAGCTCTGGAAACACCATATATTTT,CASSQEGRAGHSSGNTIYF
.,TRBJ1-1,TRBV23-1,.,TGCGCCAGCAGTTACTCGAAAAACACTGAAGCTTTCTTT,CASSYSKNTEAFF
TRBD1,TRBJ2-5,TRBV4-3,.,TGCGCCAGCAGCCAAGAGGGCGGGACAGGGGCAGAGACCCAGTACTTC,CASSQEGGTGAETQYF
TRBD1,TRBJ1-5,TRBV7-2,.,TGTGCCAGCAGCCCGACAGGGTTGCAGCCCCAGCATTTT,CASSPTGLQPQHF
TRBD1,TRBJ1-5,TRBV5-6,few,TGTGCCAGCAGCTTGTTTCAGGGGGCGAGTGGCAATCAGCCCCAGCATTTT,CASSLFQGASGNQPQHF
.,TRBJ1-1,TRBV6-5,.,TGTGCCAGCATCTCCCCAGGCAACACTGAAGCTTTCTTT,CASISPGNTEAFF
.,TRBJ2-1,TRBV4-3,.,TGCGCCAGCAGCCAAGACCAGGGTTCGGTGAATGAGCAGTTCTTC,CASSQDQGSVNEQFF
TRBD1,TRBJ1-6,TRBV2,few,TGTGCCAGCAGCCGGGACAGGGGTAATTCACCCCTCCACTTT,CASSRDRGNSPLHF
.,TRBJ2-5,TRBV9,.,TGTGCCAGCAGCGTAGTGCCAGAAGAGACCCAGTACTTC,CASSVVPEETQYF
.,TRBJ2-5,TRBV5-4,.,TGTGCCAGCAGCTTCAGGGGCGACGATGAGACCCAGTACTTC,CASSFRGDDETQYF
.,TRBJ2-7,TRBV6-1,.,TGTGCCAGCAGTGAAGGACCCTTGCCGGGCGAGCAGTACTTC,CASSEGPLPGEQYF
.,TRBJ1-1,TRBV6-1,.,TGTGCCAGCAGTGAGGCCAGGATCTCATCGGGAACTGAAGCTTTCTTT,CASSEARISSGTEAFF
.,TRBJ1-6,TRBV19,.,TGTGCCAGTAGTATAGTCTTGAAAGGCAGGAATTCACCCCTCCACTTT,CASSIVLKGRNSPLHF
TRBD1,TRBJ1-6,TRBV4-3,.,TGCGCCAGCAGCCAAGGGGACAGGGTCTATAATTCACCCCTCCACTTT,CASSQGDRVYNSPLHF
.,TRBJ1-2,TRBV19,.,TGTGCCAGTAGTATATCGGGTACAAACTATGGCTACACCTTC,CASSISGTNYGYTF
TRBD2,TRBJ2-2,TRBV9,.,TGTGCCAGCAGCCCAGTGAGTAGCGGGGGCCGACTCACCGGGGAGCTGTTTTTT,CASSPVSSGGRLTGELFF
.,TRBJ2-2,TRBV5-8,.,TGTGCCAGCAGCCCCGGGACTGCTGGCGGGGAGCTGTTTTTT,CASSPGTAGGELFF
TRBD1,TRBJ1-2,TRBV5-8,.,TGTGCCAGCAGCCCCAAGGACAGGGGACACTATGGCTACACCTTC,CASSPKDRGHYGYTF
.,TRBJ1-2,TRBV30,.,TGTGCCTGGAACGGCTTAGGGGTTGATGGCTACACCTTC,CAWNGLGVDGYTF